Listed below are T cell receptor beta chains from one sample, sequenced in a study of cytomegalovirus exposure and HLA in healthy donors. Repertoires were generated with immunoSEQ multiplex PCR, while TCRdb's copy carries only in-frame clones and drops some. Of over 250,000 clones in the sample, about nine tenths were seen once. The sequenced sample was PBMCs. All receptors come from a woman aged 25 to 39 in good health and CMV-seropositive. The CDR3 runs from the conserved cysteine through the conserved F or W. The D gene is left open where the match is weak. Clone size is shown for a subset of rows, as once, few, many or a class of expanded clone.

clone size,J gene,D gene,V gene,CDR3 DNA,CDR3 protein
NA,TRBJ2-3,TRBD2,TRBV13,TGTGCCAGCAGCTCGGCGGGGGGCGATACGCAGTATTTT,CASSSAGGDTQYF
NA,TRBJ2-5,TRBD1,TRBV30,TGTGCCTGGAGTACCGACAGGGTTTGGAAGACCCAGTACTTC,CAWSTDRVWKTQYF
NA,TRBJ1-2,NA,TRBV27,TGTGCCAGCAGTTTAGGTGCATTCGCCCCGGATGGCTACACCTTC,CASSLGAFAPDGYTF
NA,TRBJ2-7,TRBD2,TRBV10-2,TGCGCCAGCAGTGATACTAGCGCTGACGAGCAGTACTTC,CASSDTSADEQYF
NA,TRBJ2-1,NA,TRBV9,TGTGCCAGCTGCACGGGGAGCTCCTACAATGAGCAGTTCTTC,CASCTGSSYNEQFF
NA,TRBJ2-7,NA,TRBV5-6,TGTGCCAGCAGCCTCGGACTGGGCTTCGAGCAGTACTTC,CASSLGLGFEQYF
NA,TRBJ2-1,TRBD1,TRBV5-1,TGCGCCAGCAGCCCAAGACAGGGGACGGTCGACAATGAGCAGTTCTTC,CASSPRQGTVDNEQFF
NA,TRBJ2-5,NA,TRBV5-6,TGTGCCAGCAACCGTAACCTGGGGGGCCCTGGGGAGACCCAGTACTTC,CASNRNLGGPGETQYF
NA,TRBJ1-2,NA,TRBV30,TGTGCCTGGAGTGTCGCGACACTTTATAATGGCTACACCTTC,CAWSVATLYNGYTF
NA,TRBJ1-6,NA,TRBV27,TGTGCCAGCAGTGGCTGGACAGAGTATAATTCACCCCTCCACTTT,CASSGWTEYNSPLHF
NA,TRBJ1-2,NA,TRBV10-3,TGTGCCATCAGTGACGGGAACTATGGCTACACCTTC,CAISDGNYGYTF
NA,TRBJ1-6,NA,TRBV4-3,TGCGCCAGCAGCCAAGGGGTGAGCTCCTATAATTCACCCCTCCACTTT,CASSQGVSSYNSPLHF
NA,TRBJ2-3,TRBD2,TRBV4-3,TGCGCCAGCAGCCAAGATCTTTGGACTAGCGGGGGGGCCGAGGCAGATACGCAGTATTTT,CASSQDLWTSGGAEADTQYF
NA,TRBJ2-5,TRBD2,TRBV7-9,TGTGCCAGCAGCTTCTCTTTCGGGGGGGAGACCCAGTACTTC,CASSFSFGGETQYF
once,TRBJ1-1,NA,TRBV2,TGTGCCAGCAGTGTTGGACAATCAGCTTTCTTT,CASSVGQSAFF
NA,TRBJ1-5,NA,TRBV6-1,TGTGCCAGCAGTGGGACACCGACACGTTATAGCAATCAGCCCCAGCATTTT,CASSGTPTRYSNQPQHF